The source of this T cell receptor beta chain is a study of blood T cell repertoires in COVID-19. Overall study: The origin of the acute and convalescent COVID-19 samples was the United States, Italy and Spain.

Methods used by the authors: Amplification of reference gene primers was used by the study to estimate nucleated cell counts. Here immunoSEQ multiplex PCR was the method, and the copy in TCRdb shows in-frame clones only, minus some. V and J calls and clone size come straight from that table; D and trimming were deduced from the DNA. The sample has 140,000 or so clones, 80% to 85% seen once. The junction had 3 bases not matched to a gene; V was cut back by 6 bases and J by 3 bases. CDR1 and CDR2 from the germline V gene are SNHLY and FYNNEI. This CDR3 comprises 14 residues. The sequenced sample was peripheral blood. The rearrangement joins TRBV2 to TRBJ1-1, with 11 bases identical to TRBD1. The source is a woman over 75 with acute or convalescent COVID-19. The CDR3 nucleotides read TGTGCCAGCAGGAGGACAGGGGGCGACACTGAAGCTTTCTTT. Translated, it gives CASRRTGGDTEAFF.